The T cell receptor (beta chain) under discussion was sequenced for a study of control samples from healthy donors and cancer patients. Looked up from germline, CDR1 is SGHAT and CDR2 is FQNNGV. Trimming stripped 7 bases from V and 5 bases from J, with 8 bases between. The CDR3 has 11 amino acids. Only in-frame clones appear in the TCRdb table, and some are missing; sequencing was by immunoSEQ multiplex PCR. The sample shows 100,000 to 150,000 clones, 90% of them seen only once. The sequence came from a man aged 18 to 30 in good health. The V call is TRBV11-2, the J call TRBJ1-1; no firm D call. Sequencing was done on a sample of blood. In DNA, the CDR3 is TGTGCCAGCACCCACGGGACTGAAGCTTTCTTT. Translated, it gives CASTHGTEAFF.